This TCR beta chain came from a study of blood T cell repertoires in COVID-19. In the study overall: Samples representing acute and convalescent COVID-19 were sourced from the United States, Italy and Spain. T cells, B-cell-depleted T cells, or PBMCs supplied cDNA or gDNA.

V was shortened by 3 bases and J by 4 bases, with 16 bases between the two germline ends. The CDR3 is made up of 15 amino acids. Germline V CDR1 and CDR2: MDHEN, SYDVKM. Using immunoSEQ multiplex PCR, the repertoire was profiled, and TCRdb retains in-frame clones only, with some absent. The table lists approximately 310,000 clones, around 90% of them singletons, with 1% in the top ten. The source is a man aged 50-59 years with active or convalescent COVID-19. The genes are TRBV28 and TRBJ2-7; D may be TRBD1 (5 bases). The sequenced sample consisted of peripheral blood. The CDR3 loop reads CASSFAGPLDYEQYF. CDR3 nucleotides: TGTGCCAGCAGTTTCGCAGGGCCCCTCGATTACGAGCAGTACTTC. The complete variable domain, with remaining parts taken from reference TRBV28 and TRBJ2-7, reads DVKVTQSSRYLVKRTGEKVFLECVQDMDHENMFWYRQDPGLGLRLIYFSYDVKMKEKGDIPEGYSVSREKKERFSLILESASTNQTSMYLCASSFAGPLDYEQYFGPGTRLTVT.